This T cell receptor (beta chain) comes out of a study of OX40 agonist ivuxolimab in advanced cancers. Profiling relied on immunoSEQ multiplex PCR, and the TCRdb table lists in-frame clones only, not all of them. The data show tens of thousands of clones, approximately 91% seen once. The CDR3 loop spans 14 amino acids. Trimming removed 4 bases from V and 2 bases from J; junction bases left unmatched: 0. Looked up from germline, CDR1 is ENHRY and CDR2 is SYGVKD. The material was CD4+ or CD8+ T cells sorted from blood, obtained in a trial of the OX40 agonist ivuxolimab. The sequence came from an adult with an advanced solid tumor such as melanoma, head and neck, liver or kidney cancer. The chain couples TRBV10-3 to TRBJ1-5, with 9 bases identical to TRBD1. The CDR3 loop is CAISGQGGNQPQHF. CDR3 DNA sequence: TGTGCCATCAGTGGACAGGGGGGCAATCAGCCCCAGCATTTT.